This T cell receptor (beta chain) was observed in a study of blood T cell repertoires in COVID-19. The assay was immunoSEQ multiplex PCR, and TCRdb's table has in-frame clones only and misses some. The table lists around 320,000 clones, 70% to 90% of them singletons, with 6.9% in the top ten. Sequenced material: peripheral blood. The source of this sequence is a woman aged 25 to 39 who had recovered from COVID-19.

The CDR3 is CASSQDYKNYGYTF. The CDR3 DNA reads as TGTGCCAGCAGCCAAGATTACAAAAACTATGGCTACACCTTC. The rearrangement links TRBV4-2 to TRBJ1-2; D unresolved. This CDR3 is 14 amino acids long. Deletions cut 0 bases from V and 2 bases from J, with 7 bases between. CDR1 is LGHNA, CDR2 YNFKEQ, per germline.